The 31 T cell receptor beta chains below all came from one sample that was sequenced in a study of blood T cell repertoires in COVID-19. Measured with immunoSEQ multiplex PCR; TCRdb has only the in-frame clones, and not every one. The sample holds about 70,000 clones, roughly three quarters seen once. The sequenced sample was peripheral blood. The receptors derive from a man aged 65 to 85 with acute or convalescent COVID-19.

J is TRBJ1-1 and V is TRBV28; TRBD1 is a possible D gene (5 bases). The germline V and J ends were trimmed by 2 bases and 11 bases, with 15 bases remaining between them. CDR3 length equals 13 residues. CDR1 and CDR2 (germline): MDHEN, SYDVKM. CDR3 bases: TGTGCCAGCAGTTTAAGGGGTGGGATGGAGGCTTTCTTT. As protein: CASSLRGGMEAFF.

This chain joins TRBV7-9 and TRBJ2-7; D remains ambiguous. V was shortened by 4 bases and J by 3 bases, with 16 bases between the two germline ends. The CDR3 is 15 residues long. Germline V lookup: CDR1 SEHNR, CDR2 FQNEAQ (reference sequence). CDR3 coding DNA: TGTGCCAGCAGCTCCGATTCCGAGTCCCTCTACGAGCAGTACTTC. Protein: CASSSDSESLYEQYF.

The genes are TRBV19 and TRBJ1-2; D not certain. CDR1 and CDR2 from the germline V gene are LNHDA and SQIVND (reference sequence). With 5 bases removed from V and 4 bases from J, the gap between germline ends came to 14 bases. The CDR3 runs 14 residues. CDR3 amino acids: CASSRRGRFYGYTF. The CDR3 DNA follows: TGTGCCAGTAGTCGGCGGGGAAGGTTCTATGGCTACACCTTC.

The CDR3 loop is CASSLSPGAGYNEQFF. In nucleotides, the CDR3 is TGTGCCAGCAGCCTCAGCCCGGGAGCGGGGTACAATGAGCAGTTCTTC. This chain links TRBV7-2 with TRBJ2-1; 7 bases map to TRBD2. The ends lost 5 bases at V and 4 bases at J; junction bases unmatched: 11. This CDR3 is 16 amino acids long. Germline lookup yields CDR1 SGHTA and CDR2 FQGNSA.

This rearrangement joins TRBV19 to TRBJ2-1, with 11 bases aligning to TRBD2. Germline-derived CDR1 and CDR2 are LNHDA and SQIVND (reference sequence). V shed 4 bases, J shed 8 bases, and the junction held 7 bases outside the gene matches. The CDR3 is 15 residues long. The CDR3 reads CASSSSGRARDEQFF. The CDR3 region has the DNA TGTGCCAGTAGTAGTAGCGGGAGGGCCCGGGATGAGCAGTTCTTC.

The chain combines TRBV27 with TRBJ2-7; 9 nucleotides agree with TRBD2. Germline V CDR1 and CDR2: MNHEY, SMNVEV (reference sequence). The CDR3 is made up of 14 amino acids. J was trimmed by 4 bases and V by 4 bases; bases with no gene match: 5. This CDR3 is CASSYASGEYEQYF. In nucleotides, the CDR3 is TGTGCCAGCAGTTATGCTAGCGGGGAATACGAGCAGTACTTC.

This clone came up a few times. The V gene is TRBV2, the J gene TRBJ2-2; D might be TRBD2 (6 bases). The V end was cut by 7 bases, the J end by 2 bases, with 14 bases between. Germline CDR1 SNHLY, CDR2 FYNNEI. The CDR3 runs 15 residues. CDR3 protein: CASNGLSLNTGELFF. CDR3 nucleotides: TGTGCCAGCAATGGACTATCCCTAAACACCGGGGAGCTGTTTTTT.

This chain links TRBV10-3 with TRBJ2-3; TRBD1 matches at 11 bases. Germline V gives CDR1 ENHRY, CDR2 SYGVKD. This CDR3 has 14 residues. The trim removed 6 bases at V and 6 bases at J, leaving 5 bases unmatched. The CDR3 loop reads CAIRRDRGSDTQYF. The CDR3 DNA reads TGTGCCATCAGGCGGGACAGGGGGTCGGATACGCAGTATTTT.

The gene calls are TRBV27 and TRBJ1-4, with 7 bases aligning to TRBD1. CDR3 length equals 13 residues. The V and J ends lost 2 bases and 6 bases, in that order; junction bases with no gene match: 0. CDR1 is MNHEY and CDR2 is SMNVEV in the germline V gene (reference sequence). The DNA for the CDR3 is TGTGCCAGCAGTTTACAGGGGGATGAAAAACTGTTTTTT. Translation gives CASSLQGDEKLFF. The whole variable domain, filled in from reference TRBV27 and TRBJ1-4, reads EAQVTQNPRYLITVTGKKLTVTCSQNMNHEYMSWYRQDPGLGLRQIYYSMNVEVTDKGDVPEGYKVSRKEKRNFPLILESPSPNQTSLYFCASSLQGDEKLFFGSGTQLSVL.

This clone was found once. The chain combines TRBV19 with TRBJ1-5, with D possibly being TRBD1 (5 bases). Trimming took 3 bases from V and 7 from J, leaving 16 bases between them. There are 15 residues in the CDR3. Germline lookup yields CDR1 LNHDA and CDR2 SQIVND (reference sequence). The CDR3 spells CASSIGVQGQQPQHF. The DNA for the CDR3 is TGTGCCAGTAGTATTGGGGTCCAGGGCCAACAGCCCCAGCATTTT.

This clone showed up just once. The CDR3 spells CASSSEWGRSNYGYTF. The DNA for the CDR3 is TGCGCCAGCAGCTCTGAGTGGGGCAGATCTAACTATGGCTACACCTTC. This sequence joins TRBV5-1 and TRBJ1-2; D might be TRBD1 (5 bases). The CDR3 is made up of 16 amino acids. Deletions cut 3 bases from V and 0 bases from J, with 15 bases between. CDR1 SGHRS and CDR2 YFSETQ come from the germline V gene.

The CDR3 sequence is CASSQAGVQHF. CDR3 nucleotide sequence: TGTGCCAGCAGCCAAGCGGGGGTCCAGCATTTT. This chain uses TRBV3-1 (or the pseudogene TRBV3-2) with TRBJ1-5, with a weak D call TRBD1 (5 bases). The germline gives CDR1 LGHDT, CDR2 YNNKEL (reference sequence). Deletions cut 1 base from V and 12 bases from J, with 7 bases between. This CDR3 spans 11 amino acids.

This clone was detected once. The V and J genes are TRBV9 and TRBJ2-6; no clear D. Germline V gives CDR1 SGDLS, CDR2 YYNGEE. This CDR3 contains 15 residues. Trimming removed 0 bases at V and 4 bases at J, with 8 bases between. The DNA for the CDR3 is TGTGCCAGCAGCGTAGCTCGGTCGGGGGCCAACGTCCTGACTTTC. Its translation is CASSVARSGANVLTF. The complete variable domain, with remaining parts taken from reference TRBV9 and TRBJ2-6, reads DSGVTQTPKHLITATGQRVTLRCSPRSGDLSVYWYQQSLDQGLQFLIQYYNGEERAKGNILERFSAQQFPDLHSELNLSSLELGDSALYFCASSVARSGANVLTFGAGSRLTVL.

The chain couples TRBV5-1 to TRBJ1-5; D may be TRBD1 (5 bases). The germline V gene encodes CDR1 SGHRS and CDR2 YFSETQ. The CDR3 extends over 14 amino acids. V lost 4 bases and J 5 bases, leaving 13 bases between the germline ends. The CDR3 DNA reads TGCGCCAGCAGCCCCCAGGGTTTTGATCAGCCCCAGCATTTT. Translation: CASSPQGFDQPQHF.

The chain is built from TRBV7-9 and TRBJ1-5, with TRBD1 matching over 10 bases. CDR3 length equals 18 residues. CDR1 and CDR2 from the germline V gene are SEHNR and FQNEAQ (reference sequence). V dropped 0 bases and J dropped 7; count of bases not matched to a gene: 12. Written as DNA, the CDR3 is TGTGCCAGCAGCTTAGCGCGGGGATCGGACAGGGGGATGCAGCCCCAGCATTTT. This gives the protein CASSLARGSDRGMQPQHF.

This clone occurred many times. The chain is built from TRBV9 and TRBJ1-6; D gene ambiguous. Trimming took off 1 base at V and 9 bases at J, with 5 bases between the two ends. The germline CDR1 and CDR2 sequences are SGDLS and YYNGEE. The CDR3 contains 12 residues. The CDR3 sequence: CASSVTSSPLHF. The CDR3 nucleotides are TGTGCCAGCAGCGTAACTAGTTCACCCCTCCACTTT.

This clone is judged medium-sized. This rearrangement joins TRBV11-2 to TRBJ1-2; 9 nucleotides agree with TRBD1. J lost 4 bases, V lost 4 bases, and 13 bases had no gene match. From germline, CDR1 is SGHAT and CDR2 FQNNGV. The CDR3 runs to 17 residues. CDR3 coding DNA: TGTGCCAGCAGCTCTAGCCCGGGACAGGGTGACCTCTATGGCTACACCTTC. This encodes CASSSSPGQGDLYGYTF.

This clone was observed a few times. The chain uses TRBV18 and TRBJ1-5; 7 nucleotides line up with TRBD1. CDR1 is KGHSH, CDR2 LQKENI, per germline. CDR3 size: 15 residues. The trim removed 4 bases at V and 3 bases at J, leaving 6 bases unmatched. The CDR3 is CASSLDRSHNQPQHF. In DNA, the CDR3 is TGTGCCAGCTCACTGGACAGGAGCCACAATCAGCCCCAGCATTTT.

This clone was counted ten times or more. The gene calls are TRBV5-6 and TRBJ1-1; D gene uncertain. Trimming left V 10 bases short and J 5 bases short, with 12 bases between. CDR1 and CDR2 (germline): SGHDT, YYEEEE. The CDR3 covers 11 residues. Here the CDR3 reads CAAGSRTEAFF. The CDR3 bases are TGTGCCGCGGGGAGCCGAACTGAAGCTTTCTTT. Based on the CDR3 plus reference TRBV5-6 and TRBJ1-1, the full variable domain is DAGVTQSPTHLIKTRGQQVTLRCSPKSGHDTVSWYQQALGQGPQFIFQYYEEEERQRGNFPDRFSGHQFPNYSSELNVNALLLGDSALYLCAAGSRTEAFFGQGTRLTVV.

The V call is TRBV10-2, the J call TRBJ2-3; a possible D gene is TRBD1 (6 bases). V lost 5 bases to trimming and J lost 0 bases, with 18 bases between them. CDR3 length equals 17 residues. Germline CDR1 reads WSHSY; CDR2 reads SAAADI. The CDR3 sequence is CASSPLGRQASTDTQYF. For the CDR3, the DNA is TGCGCCAGCAGTCCGTTGGGACGACAGGCAAGCACAGATACGCAGTATTTT.

This clone appeared once. This chain links TRBV6-2 or TRBV6-3 with TRBJ2-7, with D uncertain. CDR1 and CDR2 (germline): MNHEY, SVGEGT. Trimming took 0 bases from V and 12 from J, leaving 9 bases between them. This CDR3 has 11 amino acids. CDR3 nucleotide sequence: TGTGCCAGCAGTTACTCAGCAGGCTGGTACTTC. Translation: CASSYSAGWYF.

The genes are TRBV7-9 and TRBJ2-3; D is undetermined. The germline V gene encodes CDR1 SEHNR and CDR2 FQNEAQ (reference sequence). CDR3 length: 15 residues. Trimming removed 5 bases at V and 4 bases at J, with 16 bases between. The CDR3 loop reads CASSPKTRVSDTQYF. Written as DNA, the CDR3 is TGTGCCAGCAGCCCCAAAACGAGAGTATCAGATACGCAGTATTTT.

This clone was observed a handful of times. The rearrangement joins TRBV28 to TRBJ1-2; the D is unclear. The germline V gene encodes CDR1 MDHEN and CDR2 SYDVKM. The CDR3 has 13 residues. The germline V and J ends were trimmed by 8 bases and 1 base, with 11 bases remaining between them. This CDR3 is CASESSFNYGYTF. CDR3 in DNA: TGTGCCAGCGAGTCTAGCTTTAACTATGGCTACACCTTC.

This sequence joins TRBV5-1 and TRBJ2-2, with TRBD2 matching over 15 bases. Germline values: CDR1 SGHRS, CDR2 YFSETQ. The CDR3 runs 19 residues. With V trimmed by 4 bases and J by 5 bases, 12 bases remained unmatched. DNA of the CDR3: TGCGCCAGCAGCCCCGGACTAGCGGGAGGGACGATCAGGACCGGGGAGCTGTTTTTT. Translated: CASSPGLAGGTIRTGELFF.

This chain uses TRBV5-6 with TRBJ2-3, with a possible D match to TRBD2 (5 bases). CDR3 length: 11 residues. Between the trimmed V and J ends, which lost 4 bases and 12 bases, there was a span of 12 bases. The germline V gene has CDR1 SGHDT and CDR2 YYEEEE. The chain's CDR3 is CASSRGGGQYF. The CDR3 DNA is TGTGCCAGCAGCCGCGGAGGAGGTCAGTATTTT. Filled out from reference TRBV5-6 and TRBJ2-3, the complete variable domain reads DAGVTQSPTHLIKTRGQQVTLRCSPKSGHDTVSWYQQALGQGPQFIFQYYEEEERQRGNFPDRFSGHQFPNYSSELNVNALLLGDSALYLCASSRGGGQYFGPGTRLTVL.

V gene TRBV6-5 combines with J gene TRBJ2-3; D is perhaps TRBD2 (6 bases). The CDR3 is 15 amino acids. CDR1 is MNHEY, CDR2 SVGAGI, per germline. V was cut by 7 bases and J by 1 base, with 15 bases left in between. The CDR3 is CASTPRGGGTDTQYF. The CDR3 DNA follows: TGTGCCAGCACCCCGCGGGGAGGTGGCACAGATACGCAGTATTTT.

The rearrangement joins TRBV5-1 to TRBJ2-1; D ambiguous. Germline V gene data show CDR1 as SGHRS and CDR2 as YFSETQ. V was clipped by 0 bases and J by 6 bases, with 10 bases between them. This CDR3 is 14 amino acids long. CDR3 sequence reads: CASSLVSLANEQFF. The CDR3 bases are TGCGCCAGCAGCTTGGTCTCACTCGCCAATGAGCAGTTCTTC.

In this sample, this clone turned up once. This chain uses TRBV5-4 with TRBJ2-5; TRBD2 might be the D (7 bases). The V gene's germline CDR1 is SGHNT and CDR2 YYREEE (reference sequence). The germline V and J ends were trimmed by 1 base and 1 base, with 11 bases remaining between them. This CDR3 is 15 amino acids long. The chain's CDR3 is CASSLRGGRQETQYF. The CDR3 nucleotides read TGTGCCAGCAGCTTGAGGGGGGGACGCCAAGAGACCCAGTACTTC.

The chain combines TRBV19 with TRBJ2-5, with no clear D. The CDR3 loop spans 12 amino acids. Germline V lookup: CDR1 LNHDA, CDR2 SQIVND (reference sequence). Trimming took 4 bases from V and 2 from J, leaving 5 bases between them. DNA of the CDR3: TGTGCCAGTAGTAGCCGGCAAGAGACCCAGTACTTC. Encoded protein: CASSSRQETQYF.

Only a few counts were recorded for this clone. The chain joins TRBV12-3 or TRBV12-4 to TRBJ1-2, with D unresolved. Trimming removed 4 bases from V and 7 bases from J, with 7 bases in between. The CDR3 length is 11 residues. The CDR3 sequence: CASSSTGGYTF. Here the CDR3 DNA reads TGTGCCAGCAGTTCCACTGGTGGCTACACCTTC.

On this clone: One end of the junction does not line up with germline, which may come from a read error. The J gene is TRBJ1-4, the V gene TRBV12-3 or TRBV12-4; 9 bases are a match to TRBD1. The CDR3 extends over 12 amino acids. CDR3 bases: TGTGCCAGCAGTTCCCGGACAGGGGAAAGGGTTTTT. Translated: CASSSRTGERVF.